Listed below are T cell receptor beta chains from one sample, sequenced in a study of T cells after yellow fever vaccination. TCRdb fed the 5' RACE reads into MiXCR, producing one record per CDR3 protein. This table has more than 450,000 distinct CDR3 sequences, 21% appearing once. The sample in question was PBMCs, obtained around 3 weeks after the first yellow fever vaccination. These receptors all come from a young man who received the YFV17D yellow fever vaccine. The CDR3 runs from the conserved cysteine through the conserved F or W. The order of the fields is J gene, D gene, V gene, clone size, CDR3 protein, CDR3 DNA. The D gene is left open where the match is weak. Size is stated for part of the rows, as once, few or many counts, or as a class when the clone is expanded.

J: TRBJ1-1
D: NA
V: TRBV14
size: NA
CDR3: CASSQDEYTEAFF
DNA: TGTGCCAGCAGCCAAGATGAGTACACTGAAGCTTTCTTT

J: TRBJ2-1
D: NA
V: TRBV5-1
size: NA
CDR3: CASSLGGGPPGYEQFF
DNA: TGCGCCAGCAGCTTGGGAGGTGGACCCCCAGGGTATGAGCAGTTCTTC

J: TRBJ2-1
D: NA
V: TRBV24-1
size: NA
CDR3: CATSDTRGRNNEQFF
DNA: TGTGCCACCAGTGATACCAGGGGTAGGAACAATGAGCAGTTCTTC

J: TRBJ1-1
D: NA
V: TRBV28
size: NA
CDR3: CASRALGAEAFF
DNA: TGTGCCAGCAGAGCTCTGGGCGCTGAAGCTTTCTTT

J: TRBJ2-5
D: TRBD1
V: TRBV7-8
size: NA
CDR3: CASSFAYVGDRAFETQYF
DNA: TGTGCCAGCAGCTTCGCCTATGTTGGGGACAGGGCTTTTGAGACCCAGTACTTC

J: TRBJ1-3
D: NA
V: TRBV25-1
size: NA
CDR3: CASRDPYSGNTIYF
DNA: TGTGCCAGCAGAGACCCTTACTCTGGAAACACCATATATTTT

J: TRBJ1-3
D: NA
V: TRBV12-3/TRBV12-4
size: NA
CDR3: CASRPRERVGNTIYF
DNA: TGTGCCAGCAGACCCCGGGAGAGGGTCGGAAACACCATATATTTT

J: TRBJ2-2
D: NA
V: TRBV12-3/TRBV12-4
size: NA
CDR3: CASSSPVTTGELFF
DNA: TGTGCCAGCAGTAGCCCAGTTACAACCGGGGAGCTGTTTTTT

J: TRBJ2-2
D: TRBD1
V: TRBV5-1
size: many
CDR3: CASSLAGTDTGELFF
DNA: TGCGCCAGCAGCTTGGCCGGGACAGACACCGGGGAGCTGTTTTTT

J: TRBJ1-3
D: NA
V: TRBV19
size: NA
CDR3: CASSARSSDTIYF
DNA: TGTGCCAGTAGTGCGAGGTCGTCGGACACCATATATTTT

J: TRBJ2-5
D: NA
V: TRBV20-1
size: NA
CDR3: CSANPGGRYQETQYF
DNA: TGCAGTGCTAACCCAGGGGGGCGATACCAAGAGACCCAGTACTTC

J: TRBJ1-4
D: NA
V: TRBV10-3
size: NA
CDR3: CAISEGLEKLFF
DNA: TGTGCCATCAGTGAGGGCTTAGAAAAACTGTTTTTT

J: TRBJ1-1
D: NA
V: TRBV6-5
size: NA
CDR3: CASSYSGTLNTEAFF
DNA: TGTGCCAGCAGTTACTCCGGCACCCTGAACACTGAAGCTTTCTTT

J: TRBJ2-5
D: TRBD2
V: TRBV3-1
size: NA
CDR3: CASSLIGLAGGRETQYF
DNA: TGTGCCAGCAGTCTGATTGGACTAGCGGGGGGGAGAGAGACCCAGTACTTC

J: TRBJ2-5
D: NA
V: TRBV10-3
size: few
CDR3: CAISAPGRETQYF
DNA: TGTGCCATCAGTGCACCAGGGCGAGAGACCCAGTACTTC

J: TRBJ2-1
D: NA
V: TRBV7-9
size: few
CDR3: CASSSGTYEQFF
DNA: TGTGCCAGCAGCTCCGGAACCTATGAGCAGTTCTTC

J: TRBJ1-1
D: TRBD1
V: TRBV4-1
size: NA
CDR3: CASSQGQGVNTEAFF
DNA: TGCGCCAGCAGCCAAGGACAGGGTGTTAACACTGAAGCTTTCTTT

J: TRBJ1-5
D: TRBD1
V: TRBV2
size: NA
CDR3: CASRPGQGGGYQPQHF
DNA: TGTGCCAGCAGGCCCGGACAGGGGGGAGGGTATCAGCCCCAGCATTTT

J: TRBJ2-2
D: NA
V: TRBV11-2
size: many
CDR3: CASSLSRHTGELFF
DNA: TGTGCCAGCAGCTTATCCAGGCACACCGGGGAGCTGTTTTTT

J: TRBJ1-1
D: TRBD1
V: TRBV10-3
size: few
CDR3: CATVTDRDLMDTEAFF
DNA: TGTGCCACCGTAACAGACAGGGATCTGATGGACACTGAAGCTTTCTTT

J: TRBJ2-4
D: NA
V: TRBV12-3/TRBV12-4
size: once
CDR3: CASSFHPGRAAKNIQYF
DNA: TGTGCCAGCAGTTTCCACCCCGGCAGGGCAGCCAAAAACATTCAGTACTTC

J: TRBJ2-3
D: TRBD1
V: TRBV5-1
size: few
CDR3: CASSGGQSTDTQYF
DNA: TGCGCCAGCAGCGGGGGACAGAGCACAGATACGCAGTATTTT

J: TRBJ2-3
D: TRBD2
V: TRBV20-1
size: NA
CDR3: CSARVGGGPDTQYF
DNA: TGCAGTGCTAGAGTTGGGGGGGGTCCAGATACGCAGTATTTT

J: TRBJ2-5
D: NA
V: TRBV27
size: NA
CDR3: CASRGGRTQETQYF
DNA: TGTGCCAGCAGGGGGGGACGAACTCAAGAGACCCAGTACTTC

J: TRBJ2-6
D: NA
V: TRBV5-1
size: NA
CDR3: CASSLATASGANVLTF
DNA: TGCGCCAGCAGCTTGGCGACAGCCTCTGGGGCCAACGTCCTGACTTTC

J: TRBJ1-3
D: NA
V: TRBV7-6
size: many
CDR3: CASSLGVTGNTIYF
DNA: TGTGCCAGCAGCTTGGGGGTGACTGGAAACACCATATATTTT

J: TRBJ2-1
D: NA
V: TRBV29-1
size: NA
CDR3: CSVDTEPNEQFF
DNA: TGCAGCGTTGACACAGAGCCCAATGAGCAGTTCTTC

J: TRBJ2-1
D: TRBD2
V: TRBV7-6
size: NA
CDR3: CASTQERGTYNEQFF
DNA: TGTGCCAGCACCCAGGAGCGGGGGACCTACAATGAGCAGTTCTTC

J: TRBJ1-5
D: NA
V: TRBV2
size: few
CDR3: CASTTSPGQTLSNQPQHF
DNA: TGTGCCAGCACGACCTCTCCGGGACAAACTCTTAGCAATCAGCCCCAGCATTTT

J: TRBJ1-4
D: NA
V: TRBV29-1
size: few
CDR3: CSAAGRTNEKLFF
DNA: TGCAGCGCCGCGGGAAGGACTAATGAAAAACTGTTTTTT

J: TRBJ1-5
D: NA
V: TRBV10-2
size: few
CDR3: CASSESVGEQPQHF
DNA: TGCGCCAGCAGTGAGTCGGTCGGCGAACAGCCCCAGCATTTT

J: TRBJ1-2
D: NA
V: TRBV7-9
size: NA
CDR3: CASSRSGSYGYTF
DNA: TGTGCCAGCAGTCGATCGGGGAGCTATGGCTACACCTTC

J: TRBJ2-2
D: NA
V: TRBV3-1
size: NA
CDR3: CASRSRQGGAGELFF
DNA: TGTGCCAGCAGGAGCCGGCAGGGGGGTGCCGGGGAGCTGTTTTTT

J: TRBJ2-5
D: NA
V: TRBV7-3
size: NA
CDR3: CATSYRQETQYF
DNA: TGTGCCACCTCTTACAGACAAGAGACCCAGTACTTC

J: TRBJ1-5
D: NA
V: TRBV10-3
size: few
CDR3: CAISPGGGAGNQPQHF
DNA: TGTGCCATCAGCCCCGGGGGTGGGGCGGGCAATCAGCCCCAGCATTTT

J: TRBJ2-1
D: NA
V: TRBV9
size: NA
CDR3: CASSVVSRNNEQFF
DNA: TGTGCCAGCAGCGTAGTAAGCAGAAACAATGAGCAGTTCTTC

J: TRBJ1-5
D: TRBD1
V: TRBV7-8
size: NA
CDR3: CASSIDRVNQPQHF
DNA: TGTGCCAGCAGTATCGACAGGGTGAATCAGCCCCAGCATTTT

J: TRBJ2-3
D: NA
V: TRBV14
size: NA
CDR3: CASSPLDGGALDTQYF
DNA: TGTGCCAGCAGCCCGTTGGACGGGGGCGCATTGGATACGCAGTATTTT

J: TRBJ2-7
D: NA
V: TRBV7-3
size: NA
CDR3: CASSLDPGYEQYF
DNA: TGTGCCAGCAGCTTAGATCCAGGCTACGAGCAGTACTTC

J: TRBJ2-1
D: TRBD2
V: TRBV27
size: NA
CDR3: CASRSGGAWYEQFF
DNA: TGTGCCAGCAGGAGCGGGGGGGCATGGTATGAGCAGTTCTTC

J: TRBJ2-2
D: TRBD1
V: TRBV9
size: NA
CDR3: CASSHRGDGTGELFF
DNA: TGTGCCAGCAGCCACAGGGGGGACGGTACCGGGGAGCTGTTTTTT

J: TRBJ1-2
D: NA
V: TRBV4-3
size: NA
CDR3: CASSQGLQEFYGYTF
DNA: TGCGCCAGCAGCCAGGGGCTACAGGAATTTTATGGCTACACCTTC

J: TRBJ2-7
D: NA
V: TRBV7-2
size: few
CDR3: CASSLALTSYEQYF
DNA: TGTGCCAGCAGCTTAGCTCTGACCTCCTACGAGCAGTACTTC

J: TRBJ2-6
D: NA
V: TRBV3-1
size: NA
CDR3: CASSSTPSGANVLTF
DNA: TGTGCCAGCAGTTCGACTCCCTCCGGGGCCAACGTCCTGACTTTC

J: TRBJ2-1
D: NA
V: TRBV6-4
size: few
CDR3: CASSDSGRGDEQFF
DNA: TGTGCCAGCAGTGATTCCGGCCGTGGCGATGAGCAGTTCTTC

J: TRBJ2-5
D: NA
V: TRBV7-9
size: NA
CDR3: CASSLRGGPTYQETQYF
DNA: TGTGCCAGCAGCTTACGGGGAGGACCAACGTACCAAGAGACCCAGTACTTC

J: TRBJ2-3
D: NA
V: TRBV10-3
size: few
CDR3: CAIRGQTDTQYF
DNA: TGTGCCATCAGGGGGCAAACAGATACGCAGTATTTT

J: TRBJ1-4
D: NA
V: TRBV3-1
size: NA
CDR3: CASSSVGATNEKLFF
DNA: TGTGCCAGCAGCTCCGTGGGTGCAACTAATGAAAAACTGTTTTTT

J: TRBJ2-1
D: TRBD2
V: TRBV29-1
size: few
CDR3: CSVDGGGARNEQFF
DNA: TGCAGCGTTGATGGCGGGGGGGCAAGGAATGAGCAGTTCTTC

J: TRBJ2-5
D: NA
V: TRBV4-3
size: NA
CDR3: CASSQGRTVETQYF
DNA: TGCGCCAGCAGCCAAGGGAGGACAGTCGAGACCCAGTACTTC

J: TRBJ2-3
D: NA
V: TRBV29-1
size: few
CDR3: CSVEGAGPDTQYF
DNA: TGCAGCGTTGAAGGGGCAGGGCCAGATACGCAGTATTTT